This T cell receptor (beta chain) came from a study of T cell repertoires in aging, cancer and after chemotherapy. Multiplex touch-down PCR with TRB-A/B primers amplified rearranged V-D-J TRB sequences. TCRdb redid the calling of the multiplex PCR reads with MiXCR, one entry per CDR3 protein. The table lists about 760 distinct CDR3 sequences, 20% to 25% of them singletons, with around a third in the top ten. Germline assignment: CDR1 SGHNT and CDR2 YYREEE (reference sequence). The V gene end was trimmed by 4 bases and the J gene end by 4 bases; junction bases not matched to a gene: 9. The CDR3 spans 15 residues. General study points: Age-matched healthy donors had significantly more diverse, less clonal blood TCR repertoires than untreated cancer patients. In each cancer cohort, median generation probability increased across chemotherapy, suggesting thymic output rebounded.

This clonotype was picked up a small number of times. Its antigen is as yet unknown. Amplification of TCR beta used genomic DNA extracted from peripheral blood. V and J are TRBV5-4 and TRBJ2-3; 7 positions match TRBD2. Sequencing used blood. This clonotype was sampled from a human donor in good health. For the CDR3, the DNA is TGTGCCAGCAGCCAGGTAGACGCGGGAGCAGATACGCAGTATTTT. Translating it yields CASSQVDAGADTQYF.